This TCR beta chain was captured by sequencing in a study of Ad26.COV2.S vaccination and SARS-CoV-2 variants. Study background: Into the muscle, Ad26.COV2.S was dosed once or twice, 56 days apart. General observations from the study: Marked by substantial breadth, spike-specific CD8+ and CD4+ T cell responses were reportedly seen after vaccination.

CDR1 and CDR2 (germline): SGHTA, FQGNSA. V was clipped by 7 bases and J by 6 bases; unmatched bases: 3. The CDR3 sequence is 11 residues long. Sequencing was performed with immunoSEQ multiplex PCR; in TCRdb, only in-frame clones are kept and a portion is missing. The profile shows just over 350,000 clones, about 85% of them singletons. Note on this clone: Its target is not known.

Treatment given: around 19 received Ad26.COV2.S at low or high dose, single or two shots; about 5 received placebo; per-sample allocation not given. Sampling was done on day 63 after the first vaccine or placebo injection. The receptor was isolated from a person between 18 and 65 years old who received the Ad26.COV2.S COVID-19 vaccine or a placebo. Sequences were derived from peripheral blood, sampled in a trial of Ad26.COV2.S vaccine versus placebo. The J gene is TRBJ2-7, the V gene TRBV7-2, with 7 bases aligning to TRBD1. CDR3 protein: CASTSGGEQYF. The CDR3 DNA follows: TGTGCCAGCACCTCAGGGGGCGAGCAGTACTTC.